The T cell receptor (beta chain) under discussion was sequenced for a study of Graves' ophthalmopathy and Graves' hyperthyroidism. About the research overall: Peripheral blood was gathered at first diagnosis, ahead of any treatment whatsoever.

The PBMCs used were ones drawn from about 9.2 ml of fresh peripheral blood. In this sample, this clonotype turned up many times. Its antigen remains unidentified. Germline CDR1 MNHEY, CDR2 SVGEGT. Trimming took off 5 bases at V and 5 bases at J, with 13 bases between the two ends. This CDR3 has 14 residues. General study findings and limits: The model predicted ophthalmopathy progression with over 60% sensitivity and 72% to 85% specificity. In blood appeared most of the expanded thyroid clonotypes whose frequency exceeded 0.001.

The authors amplified TCR beta CDR3 regions from RNA transcripts. Second-round multiplex PCR came after first-round RT-PCR with HTBI primers. TCRdb reprocessed the multiplex PCR reads with MiXCR, giving one entry per CDR3 protein. The sample holds 300,000 to 400,000 distinct CDR3 sequences, 17% seen once. The sample taken for sequencing was peripheral blood. The chain is built from TRBV6-2 or TRBV6-3 and TRBJ1-5; D gene ambiguous. This receptor was obtained from an adult man with Graves' ophthalmopathy. The CDR3 reads CASSISQIDQPQHF. CDR3 in DNA: TGTGCCAGCAGTATTTCCCAAATTGATCAGCCCCAGCATTTT.